This T cell receptor beta chain was found in a study of T cells expressing NK-cell markers. Study background: There were seven HCMV-seropositive donors and one seronegative donor among the eight sequenced. General observations from the study: These same clonotypes (in a few donors) also led the CD3+CD56-NKG2C+ fraction. CD8+ T cells in over 5 donors included dominant NKG2C+ clonotypes at about 1.0-7.0%.

CDR1 and CDR2 (germline): MNHNS, SASEGT. CDR3 size: 15 residues. Reprocessing the 5' RACE reads, TCRdb reports a single entry for every CDR3 protein and omits DNA. This table lists about 160,000 distinct CDR3 sequences. Comment on this clonotype: The antigen is undetermined.

The sequenced material came from blood T cells: a sorted CD56 or NKG2C T cell subset, CD4+ or CD8+ T cells, or bulk PBMC T cells (not recorded which). The chain recombines TRBV6-1 with TRBJ2-5; with no DNA, the TCRdb D assignment of TRBD2 cannot be verified. This clonotype originated in a man aged 18 to 69 in good health. CDR3 protein: CASSEGRGRRETQYF.